The rows below give T cell receptor beta chains drawn from one sample of a study of shared clonotypes between healthy human individuals. Profiled with immunoSEQ multiplex PCR; TCRdb holds only in-frame clones, not every one. The top ten clones hold roughly 0.13% of a sample with roughly 2 million clones, around 95% of them seen once. The material sequenced was naive CD4+ T cells sorted from blood. The receptors here all came from a man aged 18-30 years in good health. CDR3s leave out the opening cysteine and the closing phenylalanine or tryptophan.

length,V,CDR3
10,TRBV29-1,SAGQGYYGYT
12,TRBV19,ASSMADRTDTQY
13,TRBV4-2,ASRPGQGSTDTQY
13,TRBV10-3,AISALQGAAGELF
12,TRBV7-8,ASSPGPGNQPQH
13,TRBV7-9,ASSLLEIEAGELF
15,TRBV27,ASSLGPPLLGSYEQY
12,TRBV27,ASKRLAGFYEQY
14,TRBV18,ASSPSFAETYNEQF
13,TRBV5-1,ASSSRTDRTGELF
14,TRBV11-2,ASSMRLAGGYDEQF
13,TRBV2,ASKEETGRADTQY
11,TRBV30,AWRSGLREKLF
11,TRBV2,ASTRGIRETQY
10,TRBV4-3,ASSQGSDTQY
12,TRBV10-3,AIRGLELTGEQF
11,TRBV29-1,SVSGTVTYEQY
11,TRBV6-5,ASRFTVNTEAF
13,TRBV6-6,ASTTEVAGANEQF
13,TRBV7-2,ASSLYPGTLQPQH
11,TRBV5-1,ASSLTAKNIQY
13,TRBV7-3,ASSLTAGGLETQY
12,TRBV6-1,ASSEIIQNSPLH